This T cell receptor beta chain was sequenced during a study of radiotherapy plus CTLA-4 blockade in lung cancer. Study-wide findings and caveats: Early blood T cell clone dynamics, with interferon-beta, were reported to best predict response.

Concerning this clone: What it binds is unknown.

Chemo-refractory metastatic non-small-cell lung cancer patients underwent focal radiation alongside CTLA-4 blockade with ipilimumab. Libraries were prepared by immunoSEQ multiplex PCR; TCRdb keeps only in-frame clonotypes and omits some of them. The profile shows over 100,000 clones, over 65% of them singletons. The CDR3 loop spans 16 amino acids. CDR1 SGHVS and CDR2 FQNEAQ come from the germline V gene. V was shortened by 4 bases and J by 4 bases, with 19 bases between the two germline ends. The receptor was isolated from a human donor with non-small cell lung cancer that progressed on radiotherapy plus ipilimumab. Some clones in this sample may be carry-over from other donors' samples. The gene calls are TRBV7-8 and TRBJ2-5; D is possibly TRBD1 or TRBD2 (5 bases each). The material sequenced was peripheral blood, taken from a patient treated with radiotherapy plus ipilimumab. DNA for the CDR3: TGTGCCAGCAGCTCGCCCTCCTATGGGGGAACAGAGACCCAGTACTTC. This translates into CASSSPSYGGTETQYF.